The present entry profiles one T cell receptor (beta chain) with its context. The table came from immunoSEQ multiplex PCR; TCRdb's copy has only in-frame clones and leaves some out. The sample has approximately 92,000 clones, more than 95% seen once. This specimen belongs to a study of OX40 agonist ivuxolimab in advanced cancers. Germline V CDR1 and CDR2: MNHEY, SVGAGI. The CDR3 spans 14 residues. Trimming removed 2 bases from V and 6 bases from J; junction bases left unmatched: 3. The sequenced sample was CD4+ or CD8+ T cells sorted from blood, obtained in a trial of the OX40 agonist ivuxolimab. The source is an adult with an advanced solid tumor such as melanoma, head and neck, liver or kidney cancer. V and J are TRBV6-5 and TRBJ1-4; 7 bases align to TRBD1. The CDR3 DNA follows: TGTGCCAGCAGTTACCGGCAGGGGGATGAAAAACTGTTTTTT. Translating it yields CASSYRQGDEKLFF.